Detailed here is one T cell receptor (beta chain). V was pared by 4 bases and J by 0 bases, with 13 bases between. The CDR3 runs to 15 residues. The germline gives CDR1 SNHLY, CDR2 FYNNEI. In the original workflow: Estimates of nucleated cell counts were drawn from the amplification of reference gene primers. Assay used: immunoSEQ multiplex PCR; TCRdb lists only in-frame clones, some missing. That table gives V, J and clone size, and the DNA gave D and trimming. The sample records under 300,000 clones, 83% being singletons. These data belong to a study of blood T cell repertoires in COVID-19. Study context: T cells, B-cell-depleted T cells, or PBMCs provided the cDNA or gDNA that served as material.

The sequencing sample was made of peripheral blood. This chain links TRBV2 with TRBJ2-7; the D is unclear. The sequence was collected from a man older than 75 with acute or convalescent COVID-19. The CDR3 reads CASSGRSASSYEQYF. As DNA, the CDR3 is TGTGCCAGCAGTGGGCGGTCGGCAAGCTCCTACGAGCAGTACTTC.